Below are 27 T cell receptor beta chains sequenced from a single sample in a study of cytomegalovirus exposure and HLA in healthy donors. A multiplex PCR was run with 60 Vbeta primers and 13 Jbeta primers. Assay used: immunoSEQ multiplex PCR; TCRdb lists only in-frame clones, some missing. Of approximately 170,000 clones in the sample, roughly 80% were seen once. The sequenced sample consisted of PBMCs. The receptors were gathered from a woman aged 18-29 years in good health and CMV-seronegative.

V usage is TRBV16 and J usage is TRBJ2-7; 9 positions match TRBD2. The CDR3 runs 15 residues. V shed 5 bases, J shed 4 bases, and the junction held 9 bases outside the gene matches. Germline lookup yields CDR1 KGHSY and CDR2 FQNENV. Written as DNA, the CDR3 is TGTGCCAGCAGCACCGAACTAGCGGGCTTTTACGAGCAGTACTTC. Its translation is CASSTELAGFYEQYF.

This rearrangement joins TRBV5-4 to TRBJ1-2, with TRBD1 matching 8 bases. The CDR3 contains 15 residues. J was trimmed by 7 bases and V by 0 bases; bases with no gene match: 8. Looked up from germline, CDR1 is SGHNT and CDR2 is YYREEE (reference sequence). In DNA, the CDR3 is TGTGCCAGCAGCTTGGATCCGGACAGGGTTCGTGGCTACACCTTC. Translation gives CASSLDPDRVRGYTF.

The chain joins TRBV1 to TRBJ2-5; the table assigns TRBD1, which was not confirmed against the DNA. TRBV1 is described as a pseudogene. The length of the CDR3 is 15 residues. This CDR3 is CTSSQGRGLRETQYF. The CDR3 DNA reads TGCACCAGCAGCCAAGGCAGGGGGCTGAGAGAGACCCAGTACTTC.

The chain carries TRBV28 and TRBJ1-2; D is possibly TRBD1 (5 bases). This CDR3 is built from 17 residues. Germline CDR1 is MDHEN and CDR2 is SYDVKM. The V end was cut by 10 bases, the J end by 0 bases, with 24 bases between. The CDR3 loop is CATIRGQGLPSNYGYTF. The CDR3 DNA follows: TGTGCCACCATCCGAGGCCAGGGCTTACCTTCTAACTATGGCTACACCTTC.

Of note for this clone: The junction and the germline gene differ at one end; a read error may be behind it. The CDR3 spells CASSFGETYEQYF. The CDR3 DNA reads TGTGCTAGCAGCTTCGGGGAAACCTACGAGCAGTACTTC. J is TRBJ2-7 and V is TRBV7-7, with TRBD2 as a possible D gene (5 bases). There are 13 residues in the CDR3. Germline CDR1 and CDR2: SSHAT and FNYEAQ (reference sequence).

The CDR3 protein is CASSYGATYEQYF. CDR3 bases: TGTGCCAGCAGTTACGGGGCGACCTACGAGCAGTACTTC. This rearrangement joins TRBV6-5 to TRBJ2-7; D possibly corresponds to TRBD1 (5 bases). Germline V CDR1 and CDR2: MNHEY, SVGAGI. V was trimmed by 2 bases and J by 2 bases, leaving 7 bases between them. This CDR3 contains 13 residues.

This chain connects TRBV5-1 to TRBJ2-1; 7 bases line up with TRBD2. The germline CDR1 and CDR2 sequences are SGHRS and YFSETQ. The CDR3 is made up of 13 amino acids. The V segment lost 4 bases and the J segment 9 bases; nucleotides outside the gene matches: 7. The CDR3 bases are TGCGCCAGCAGCCCGCAACCGGGAGGTGAGCAGTTCTTC. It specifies CASSPQPGGEQFF. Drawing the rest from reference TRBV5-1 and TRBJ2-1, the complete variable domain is KAGVTQTPRYLIKTRGQQVTLSCSPISGHRSVSWYQQTPGQGLQFLFEYFSETQRNKGNFPGRFSGRQFSNSRSEMNVSTLELGDSALYLCASSPQPGGEQFFGPGTRLTVL.

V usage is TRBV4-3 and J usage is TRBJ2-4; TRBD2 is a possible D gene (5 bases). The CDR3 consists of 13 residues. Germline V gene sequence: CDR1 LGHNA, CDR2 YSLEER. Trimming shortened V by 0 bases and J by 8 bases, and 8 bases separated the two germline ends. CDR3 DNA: TGCGCCAGCAGCCAAGAGGTGAGGGACATTCAGTACTTC. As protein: CASSQEVRDIQYF.

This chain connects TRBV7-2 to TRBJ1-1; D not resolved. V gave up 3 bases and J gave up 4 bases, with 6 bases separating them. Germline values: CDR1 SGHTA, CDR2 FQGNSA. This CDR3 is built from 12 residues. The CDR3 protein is CASSFASTEAFF. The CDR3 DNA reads TGTGCCAGCAGCTTTGCTAGCACTGAAGCTTTCTTT.

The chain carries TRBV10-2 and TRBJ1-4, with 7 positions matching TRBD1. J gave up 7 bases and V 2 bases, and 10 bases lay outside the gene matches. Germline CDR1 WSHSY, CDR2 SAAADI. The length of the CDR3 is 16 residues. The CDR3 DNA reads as TGCGCCAGCAGTGAGAGTGGGCCAGGGGGACGTGAAAAACTGTTTTTT. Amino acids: CASSESGPGGREKLFF.

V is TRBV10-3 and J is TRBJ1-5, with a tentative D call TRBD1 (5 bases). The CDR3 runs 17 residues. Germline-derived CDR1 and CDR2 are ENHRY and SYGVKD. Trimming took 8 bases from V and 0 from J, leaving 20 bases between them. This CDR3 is CAIQRVQGNYSNQPQHF. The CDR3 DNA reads TGTGCCATCCAACGCGTCCAGGGAAACTATAGCAATCAGCCCCAGCATTTT.

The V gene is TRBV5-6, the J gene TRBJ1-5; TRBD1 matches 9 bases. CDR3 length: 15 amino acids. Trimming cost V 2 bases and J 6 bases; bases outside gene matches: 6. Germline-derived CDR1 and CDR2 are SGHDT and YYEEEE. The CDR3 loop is CASSFAGTGIQPQHF. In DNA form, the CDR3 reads TGTGCCAGCAGCTTCGCCGGGACAGGGATTCAGCCCCAGCATTTT.

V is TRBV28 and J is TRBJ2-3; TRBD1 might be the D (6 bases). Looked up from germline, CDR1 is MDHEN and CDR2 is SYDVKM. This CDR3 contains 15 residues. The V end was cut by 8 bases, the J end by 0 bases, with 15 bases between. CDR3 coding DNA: TGTGCCAGCCGGGACACCCTGTCTAGCACAGATACGCAGTATTTT. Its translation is CASRDTLSSTDTQYF.

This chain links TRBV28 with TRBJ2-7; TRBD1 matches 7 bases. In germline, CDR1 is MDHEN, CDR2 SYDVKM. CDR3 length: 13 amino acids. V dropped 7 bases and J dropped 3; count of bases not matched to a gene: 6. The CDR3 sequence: CASTPGQSYEQYF. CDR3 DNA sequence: TGTGCCAGCACCCCGGGACAGAGCTACGAGCAGTACTTC.

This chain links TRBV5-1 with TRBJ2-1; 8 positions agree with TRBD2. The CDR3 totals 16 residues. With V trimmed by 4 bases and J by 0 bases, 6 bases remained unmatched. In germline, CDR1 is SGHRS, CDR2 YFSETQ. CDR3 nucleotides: TGCGCCAGCAGCCCGGGGGGGGGAAGCTCCTACAATGAGCAGTTCTTC. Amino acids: CASSPGGGSSYNEQFF.

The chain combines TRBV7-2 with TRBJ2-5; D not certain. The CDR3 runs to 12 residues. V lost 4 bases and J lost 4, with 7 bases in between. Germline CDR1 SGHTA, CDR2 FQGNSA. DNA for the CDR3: TGTGCCAGCAGCTCTACGGGAGAGACCCAGTACTTC. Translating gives CASSSTGETQYF.

CDR3 nucleotides: TGCGCCAGCAGCTTGGCGGCGGGAGGCTTTAACAATGAGCAGTTCTTC. Encoded protein: CASSLAAGGFNNEQFF. J is TRBJ2-1 and V is TRBV5-1; TRBD2 agrees at 8 bases. Per germline, CDR1 SGHRS and CDR2 YFSETQ. V lost 0 bases to trimming and J lost 5 bases; unmatched junction nucleotides: 7. The length of the CDR3 is 16 residues.

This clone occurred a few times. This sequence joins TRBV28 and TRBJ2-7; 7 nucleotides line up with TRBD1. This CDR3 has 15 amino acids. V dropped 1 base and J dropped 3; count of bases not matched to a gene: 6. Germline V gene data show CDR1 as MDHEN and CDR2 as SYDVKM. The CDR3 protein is CASSLSWYRGYEQYF. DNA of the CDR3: TGTGCCAGCAGTTTATCTTGGTACAGGGGCTACGAGCAGTACTTC.

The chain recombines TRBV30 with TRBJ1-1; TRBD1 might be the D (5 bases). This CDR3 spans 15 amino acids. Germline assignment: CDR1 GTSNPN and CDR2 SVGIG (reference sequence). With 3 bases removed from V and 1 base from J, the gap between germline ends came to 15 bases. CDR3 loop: CAWSSPSQGNTEAFF. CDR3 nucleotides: TGTGCCTGGAGCTCTCCTTCCCAGGGGAACACTGAAGCTTTCTTT.

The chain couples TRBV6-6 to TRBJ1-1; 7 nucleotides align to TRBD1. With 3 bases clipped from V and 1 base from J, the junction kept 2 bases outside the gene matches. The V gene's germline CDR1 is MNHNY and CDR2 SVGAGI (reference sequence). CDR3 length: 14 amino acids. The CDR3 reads CASSYRGPNTEAFF. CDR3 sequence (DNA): TGTGCCAGCAGTTATAGGGGGCCGAACACTGAAGCTTTCTTT.

DNA for the CDR3: TGTGCCAGCAGCTGGGGACTAGAGCAAGAGACCCAGTACTTC. Amino acid sequence: CASSWGLEQETQYF. The genes are TRBV7-2 and TRBJ2-5; 8 bases line up with TRBD2. The germline gives CDR1 SGHTA, CDR2 FQGNSA. This CDR3 comprises 14 residues. V trimming: 4 bases; J trimming: 2 bases; junction bases outside the gene matches: 3.

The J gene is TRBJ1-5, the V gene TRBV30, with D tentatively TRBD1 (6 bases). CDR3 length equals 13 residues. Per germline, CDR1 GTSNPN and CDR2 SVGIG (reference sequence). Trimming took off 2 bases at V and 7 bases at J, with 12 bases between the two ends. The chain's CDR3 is CAWSTTGLQPQHF. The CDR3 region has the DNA TGTGCCTGGAGTACAACAGGGCTCCAGCCCCAGCATTTT.

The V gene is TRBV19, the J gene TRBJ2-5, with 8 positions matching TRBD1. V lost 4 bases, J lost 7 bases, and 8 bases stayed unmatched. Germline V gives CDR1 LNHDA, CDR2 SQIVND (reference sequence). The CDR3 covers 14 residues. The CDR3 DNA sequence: TGTGCCAGTAGTACCGCAGGGGGCTTAGCGACCCAGTACTTC. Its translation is CASSTAGGLATQYF. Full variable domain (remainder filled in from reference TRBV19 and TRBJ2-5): DGGITQSPKYLFRKEGQNVTLSCEQNLNHDAMYWYRQDPGQGLRLIYYSQIVNDFQKGDIAEGYSVSREKKESFPLTVTSAQKNPTAFYLCASSTAGGLATQYFGPGTRLLVL.

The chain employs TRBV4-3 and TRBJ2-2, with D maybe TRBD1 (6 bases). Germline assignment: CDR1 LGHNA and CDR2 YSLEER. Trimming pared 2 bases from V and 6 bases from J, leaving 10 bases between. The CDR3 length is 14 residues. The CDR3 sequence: CASSQNRVSGELFF. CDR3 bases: TGCGCCAGCAGCCAAAACAGGGTGTCCGGGGAGCTGTTTTTT.

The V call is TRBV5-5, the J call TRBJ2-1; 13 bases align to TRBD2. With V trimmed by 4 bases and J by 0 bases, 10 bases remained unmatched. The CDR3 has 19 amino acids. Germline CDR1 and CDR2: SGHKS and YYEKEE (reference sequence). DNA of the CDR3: TGTGCCAGCAGCCCTCGGACTAGCGGGAGAGGGAGCTCCTACAATGAGCAGTTCTTC. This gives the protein CASSPRTSGRGSSYNEQFF.

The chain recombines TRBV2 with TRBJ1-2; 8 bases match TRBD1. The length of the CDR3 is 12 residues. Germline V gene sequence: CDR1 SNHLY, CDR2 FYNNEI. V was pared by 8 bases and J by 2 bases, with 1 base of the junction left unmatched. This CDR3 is CASGDRNYGYTF. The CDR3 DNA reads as TGTGCCAGCGGGGACAGGAACTATGGCTACACCTTC.

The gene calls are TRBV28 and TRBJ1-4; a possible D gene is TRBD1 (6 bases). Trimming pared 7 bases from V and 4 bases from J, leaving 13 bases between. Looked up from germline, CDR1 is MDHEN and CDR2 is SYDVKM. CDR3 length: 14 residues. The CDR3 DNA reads TGTGCCAGCAACGTGGACAGTTTTAATGAAAAACTGTTTTTT. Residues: CASNVDSFNEKLFF. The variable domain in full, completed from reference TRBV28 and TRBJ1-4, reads DVKVTQSSRYLVKRTGEKVFLECVQDMDHENMFWYRQDPGLGLRLIYFSYDVKMKEKGDIPEGYSVSREKKERFSLILESASTNQTSMYLCASNVDSFNEKLFFGSGTQLSVL.